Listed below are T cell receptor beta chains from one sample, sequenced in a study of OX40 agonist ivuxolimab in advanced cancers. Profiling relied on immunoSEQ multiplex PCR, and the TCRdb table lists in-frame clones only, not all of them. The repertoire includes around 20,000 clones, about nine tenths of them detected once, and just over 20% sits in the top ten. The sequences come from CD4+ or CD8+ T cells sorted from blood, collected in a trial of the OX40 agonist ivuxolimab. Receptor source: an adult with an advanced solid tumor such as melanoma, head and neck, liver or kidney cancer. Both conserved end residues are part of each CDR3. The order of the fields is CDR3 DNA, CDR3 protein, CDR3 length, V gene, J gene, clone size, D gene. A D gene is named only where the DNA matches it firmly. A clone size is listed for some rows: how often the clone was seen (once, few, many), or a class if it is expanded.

TGTGCCAGCAGTGGCAGGGGAGCCTACGAGCAGTACTTC	CASSGRGAYEQYF	13	TRBV2	TRBJ2-7	NA	NA
TGTGCCAGCAGTCCCGGGACAGAACAAGAGACCCAGTACTTC	CASSPGTEQETQYF	14	TRBV28	TRBJ2-5	medium-sized	TRBD1
TGTGCCAGCAGCTTAGGAGCAGGGACAGATACGCAGTATTTT	CASSLGAGTDTQYF	14	TRBV11-2	TRBJ2-3	NA	NA
TGTGCCAGCAGGGAAGAGTCAGCAATTTACTACGAGCAGTACTTC	CASREESAIYYEQYF	15	TRBV5-5	TRBJ2-7	NA	NA
TGTGCCAGTGGGTTGGACAGTTGGGATATTGGTGGCTACACCTTC	CASGLDSWDIGGYTF	15	TRBV19	TRBJ1-2	NA	NA
TGTGCCAGCAGCTTAAGCGAAGTGGTTGAAGCTTTCTTT	CASSLSEVVEAFF	13	TRBV7-9	TRBJ1-1	few	NA
TGTGCCAGTAGTACCCACCACCAGGGGAATGAAAAACTGTTTTTT	CASSTHHQGNEKLFF	15	TRBV19	TRBJ1-4	NA	NA
TGTGCCAGCAGGAAGAAGCGGGGGCCGAGGGATGAGCAGTTCTTC	CASRKKRGPRDEQFF	15	TRBV27	TRBJ2-1	NA	TRBD2
TGCAGCGTTGACGTTGAGGACAGGATTAACTATGGCTACACCTTC	CSVDVEDRINYGYTF	15	TRBV29-1	TRBJ1-2	NA	TRBD1
TGTGCCAGCAGCCCCCCGGGCGACACGAGAGAGCAGTACTTC	CASSPPGDTREQYF	14	TRBV9	TRBJ2-7	NA	NA
TGTGCCAGCAGCTTACAATCCGAATTCACCGGGGAGCTGTTTTTT	CASSLQSEFTGELFF	15	TRBV13	TRBJ2-2	NA	NA
TGTGCCAGTAGTAATGGTCGTCCACCCGTAGCCAAAAACATTCAGTACTTC	CASSNGRPPVAKNIQYF	17	TRBV19	TRBJ2-4	NA	NA
TGTGCCAGCAGTGCGGGACAGGCTATCTCCTACGAGCAGTACTTC	CASSAGQAISYEQYF	15	TRBV6-6	TRBJ2-7	NA	TRBD1
TGTGCCAGCAGCTCCCGGACGGGGGGGGAAGAGCAGTACTTC	CASSSRTGGEEQYF	14	TRBV7-3	TRBJ2-7	NA	TRBD2
TGTGCCAGCAGCTTAGTGGGACAGGGGTTCAACGAGCAGTACTTC	CASSLVGQGFNEQYF	15	TRBV13	TRBJ2-7	NA	TRBD1
TGCGCCAGCAGTGAGTCGAAGCTAGCGGGAGGAACCGAGCAGTACTTC	CASSESKLAGGTEQYF	16	TRBV10-1	TRBJ2-7	once	TRBD2
TGTGCCAGTAGTCTAGCCTGGGGGGCAGGTACTGAAGCTTTCTTT	CASSLAWGAGTEAFF	15	TRBV19	TRBJ1-1	NA	NA
TGTGCCACCAGCAGTCGACAGGTGCCCTACGAGCAGTACTTC	CATSSRQVPYEQYF	14	TRBV15	TRBJ2-7	NA	NA
TGTGCCACCAGCAGAGGCCGGGACACCATGAATCCGGCCTACGAGCAGTACTTC	CATSRGRDTMNPAYEQYF	18	TRBV15	TRBJ2-7	once	NA
TGTGCCAGCAGTACGGGGACAGGGGGGGCTTTCTTT	CASSTGTGGAFF	12	TRBV6-6	TRBJ1-1	NA	TRBD1
TGTGCCAGCAGCTTATTCAGCGGCGGCAATCAGCCCCAGCATTTT	CASSLFSGGNQPQHF	15	TRBV7-6	TRBJ1-5	NA	NA
TGTGCCAGCAGCCACAGTGGCGGGGGTGTTTCAGATACGCAGTATTTT	CASSHSGGGVSDTQYF	16	TRBV7-9	TRBJ2-3	NA	TRBD2
TGTGCCAGCAGTGTTAGCTTGTCGGCGGATTATGGCTACACCTTC	CASSVSLSADYGYTF	15	TRBV2	TRBJ1-2	NA	NA
TGCAGCGTTGATGGAGGGTCGGACACCGGGGAGCTGTTTTTT	CSVDGGSDTGELFF	14	TRBV29-1	TRBJ2-2	NA	NA
TGTGCCAGCAGCCCTCCACCGGGACTAGGGTGCAATGAGCAGTTCTTC	CASSPPPGLGCNEQFF	16	TRBV27	TRBJ2-1	NA	TRBD2
TGCAGCGCCCCAGGCGGTGCTCGGTCCCAGCATTTT	CSAPGGARSQHF	12	TRBV29-1	TRBJ1-5	NA	NA
TGTGCCACCACCCAAATCCTAGGCAGGGCCCACAATGAGCAGTTCTTC	CATTQILGRAHNEQFF	16	TRBV27	TRBJ2-1	NA	NA
TGTGCCAGCAGCTTAGGGGGATTGGGGACTGAAGCTTTCTTT	CASSLGGLGTEAFF	14	TRBV7-8	TRBJ1-1	NA	NA
TGTGCCAGCAGCTTATTCATCTATGAGCAGTTCTTC	CASSLFIYEQFF	12	TRBV7-8	TRBJ2-1	NA	NA
TGTGCCAGCAGCCTCGGATCCACGAGCTCCTACGAGCAGTACTTC	CASSLGSTSSYEQYF	15	TRBV7-9	TRBJ2-7	NA	NA
TGCGCCAGCAGTGAGTCCGGGGGATCTGAAGCTTTCTTT	CASSESGGSEAFF	13	TRBV10-2	TRBJ1-1	NA	NA
TGTGCCAGTAGTCAAGGGTCCGGGGAGCTGTTTTTT	CASSQGSGELFF	12	TRBV19	TRBJ2-2	once	NA
TGTGCCAGCAGCGTAGTGGGGACAGGGTGGGGTGGAAACACCATATATTTT	CASSVVGTGWGGNTIYF	17	TRBV9	TRBJ1-3	NA	TRBD1
TGCGCCAGCAGCTTGTTTCCAGAGGGGGGGAACACTGAAGCTTTCTTT	CASSLFPEGGNTEAFF	16	TRBV5-1	TRBJ1-1	NA	NA
TGTGCCAGTTCACCAGCGGCGAGCTCCTACAATGAGCAGTTCTTC	CASSPAASSYNEQFF	15	TRBV19	TRBJ2-1	once	NA
TGCGCCAGCAGCCCCCGATTTGGCGATGGCTACACCTTC	CASSPRFGDGYTF	13	TRBV4-1	TRBJ1-2	few	NA
TGTGCCAGCAGCTTAGCGGGGCTAAACGAGCAGTACTTC	CASSLAGLNEQYF	13	TRBV7-9	TRBJ2-7	NA	NA
TGTGCCTGGAGTGTTGAGCAGGGGATCTACAATGAGCAGTTCTTC	CAWSVEQGIYNEQFF	15	TRBV30	TRBJ2-1	NA	NA
TGTGCCAGCAGCTTAGCGAAACTAGGCGGCTTAGATATGTCCTACGAGCAGTACTTC	CASSLAKLGGLDMSYEQYF	19	TRBV7-9	TRBJ2-7	NA	NA
TGTGCCAGCAATCCGGCGTTGCCCCGACAGGGGTTATCAGATACGCAGTATTTT	CASNPALPRQGLSDTQYF	18	TRBV7-9	TRBJ2-3	once	TRBD1
TGTGCCAGCAGCGGCCGATCCGGGACTAGCGGGACCCACGAGCAGTACTTC	CASSGRSGTSGTHEQYF	17	TRBV11-2	TRBJ2-7	once	TRBD2
TGTGCCACCCTTACGACCGGGGAGCTGTTTTTT	CATLTTGELFF	11	TRBV2	TRBJ2-2	NA	NA
TGCAGTGCTAGACTCTCCAGTGGGCAGTATTTT	CSARLSSGQYF	11	TRBV20-1	TRBJ2-3	NA	NA
TGTGCCAGCAGTGAAGCCTGGGCGGATACGCAGTATTTT	CASSEAWADTQYF	13	TRBV6-4	TRBJ2-3	NA	NA
TGTGCCAGCAGCGCCATTTGGGGGCCAGATACGCAGTATTTT	CASSAIWGPDTQYF	14	TRBV9	TRBJ2-3	NA	NA
TGTGCCAGCAACACAGATACGCAGTATTTT	CASNTDTQYF	10	TRBV2	TRBJ2-3	NA	NA
TGTGCCAGTAGTCGGCCCCCAGGTAGTGGTTTCGACTACGAGCAGTACTTC	CASSRPPGSGFDYEQYF	17	TRBV19	TRBJ2-7	NA	NA
TGTGCCAGCGGCCAAGCCAAATCGGGATATCGGCCCCAGCATTTT	CASGQAKSGYRPQHF	15	TRBV4-2	TRBJ1-5	NA	NA
TGTGCCAGCAGTTTCGTGGGAGGGTACGAGCAGTACTTC	CASSFVGGYEQYF	13	TRBV28	TRBJ2-7	NA	TRBD2
TGTGCCAGCATCCAGACTGCGGGAGGTTTAAGCTATGAGCAGTTCTTC	CASIQTAGGLSYEQFF	16	TRBV13	TRBJ2-1	NA	TRBD2
TGTGCCAGCTCGGACAGATATAGCAATCAGCCCCAGCATTTT	CASSDRYSNQPQHF	14	TRBV6-4	TRBJ1-5	NA	NA
TGTGCCAGCAGCTTGACAGGGGTCGCAGATACGCAGTATTTT	CASSLTGVADTQYF	14	TRBV13	TRBJ2-3	NA	TRBD1
TGTGCCAGCAGCTTGAGGACTTTTCAAGAGACCCAGTACTTC	CASSLRTFQETQYF	14	TRBV13	TRBJ2-5	NA	NA
TGTGCCAGCAGCTTAGCTACCCCCCCCAACGTCCTGACTTTC	CASSLATPPNVLTF	14	TRBV7-6	TRBJ2-6	NA	NA
TGTGCCAGCAGCCAATGGGGCCGGAAAAACACTGAAGCTTTCTTT	CASSQWGRKNTEAFF	15	TRBV9	TRBJ1-1	NA	NA
TGTGCCAGCAGCCACGGGTCCGGGTGGGGTAGCACAGATACGCAGTATTTT	CASSHGSGWGSTDTQYF	17	TRBV11-3	TRBJ2-3	NA	NA
TGCGCCAGCAGCCTGGGACTCTCCTACGAGCAGTACTTC	CASSLGLSYEQYF	13	TRBV4-1	TRBJ2-7	NA	NA
TGCGCCAGCAGCCACCCCAGGGGGAGAGGTTCCGCCGGCGAGCAGTACTTC	CASSHPRGRGSAGEQYF	17	TRBV4-1	TRBJ2-7	once	TRBD1
TGTGCCAGCAGCTTATCTGTCCGGGATACGCAGTATTTT	CASSLSVRDTQYF	13	TRBV7-6	TRBJ2-3	NA	NA